This T cell receptor (beta chain) appears in the sequencing data of a study of T-cell reconstitution after alpha-beta-depleted transplantation in children. V was cut by 6 bases and J by 4 bases, with 19 bases left in between. CDR3 length: 16 residues. Germline CDR1 and CDR2: MDHEN and SYDVKM. Broader study findings: Diversity and T-cell counts at one year after transplant derived mostly from new T cells. After transplant, at about two months, alpha-beta T cells were reportedly derived from several hundred expanded graft clones.

This clonotype was seen a few times. The antigen is undetermined. TCRbeta library preparation incorporated unique molecular identifiers. TCRdb ran MiXCR on the PCR reads and lists one entry per CDR3 protein. The sample has fewer than 250,000 distinct CDR3 sequences; about a sixth are singletons. The material was PBMCs, mostly from graft donor cells, obtained 360 days after TCRalphabeta/CD19-depleted stem cell transplant. The sequence was obtained from a male patient aged 2 to 10 who had a stem cell transplant for acute lymphoblastic leukemia, so the T cells may come from the graft donor. The chain couples TRBV28 to TRBJ1-5; D gene uncertain. CDR3 DNA sequence: TGTGCCAGCAGCGCAACATCCTTTAGAGGGAATCAGCCCCAGCATTTT. Translating it yields CASSATSFRGNQPQHF.